Sequencing of this T cell receptor (beta chain) was carried out in a study of shared clonotypes between healthy human individuals (dated by TCRdb to 2020 to 2021). Describing the broader study: A few men and a couple of women, aged 18 to 49 years, made up the cohort. Leukapheresis yielded between about 0.94 and 9 billion PBMCs per donor. Different laboratories and diverse techniques were used to prepare libraries and sequence TCR repertoires, to increase sequencing depth and limit assay-specific biases. Per donor, three plates each were used for CD4 naive and CD4 memory, two for CD8 naive, and one for CD8 memory. Blood TCR repertoires of a handful of healthy adults were deeply sequenced to estimate repertoire size and the extent of clonotype sharing between individuals.

Healthy HIV-negative adults with no recently reported acute infections or vaccinations were included as donors. Every donor was a Caucasian adult residing in Nashville, Tennessee, USA. CD4+ T cells were enriched through magnetic negative selection, after which naive cells were positively selected on CD45RA and the remaining negative fraction served as the memory subset. After blood collection by leukapheresis, PBMCs were isolated using Ficoll-Histopaque density gradient centrifugation and then cryopreserved in the vapor phase of liquid nitrogen. Purity and quantity of every magnetically sorted T cell population were checked by analytical flow cytometry. Genomic DNA was isolated from every sorted fraction and measured by UV absorbance on a Nanodrop 2000c. Study-wide conclusions, independent of this receptor: Only blood was sampled, and tissue TCR repertoires likely differ from those in blood. Incomplete sequencing was indicated by rarefaction of sorted-subset datasets, despite the large sequencing depth. Because the study included a small number of donors, the genetic and exposure-history diversity represented was limited. Across a handful of donors, approximately 4.6% of naive CD4, 3% to 4% of naive CD8, approximately 2.5% of memory CD4, and 0.4% of memory CD8 clonotypes were shared. Based on pairwise subsampling, the degree of clonotype sharing among donors was expected to be affected by sequencing depth. Clonotypes shared by all four sorted-subset donors showed higher generation probabilities than non-shared clonotypes. Naive subsets generally had larger estimated clonotype richness than memory subsets.

A note on this clone: This receptor's antigen is unknown. It has no much larger one-base neighbor in the sample; base qualities were not kept.

As encoded in the germline V gene (reference sequence), CDR1 is SGHNT while CDR2 is YYREEE. The CDR3 holds 15 amino acids from the cysteine to the phenylalanine. The only DNA kept is the CDR3, 45 bases in frame from the first base. V sheds 4 bases and J sheds 1 base, leaving 13 bases between their ends. TCR CDR3 regions were amplified from genomic DNA by multiplex PCR using the deep immunoSEQ assay. Extracted genomic DNA from each cell subset was spread evenly across all wells of several immunoSEQ 96-well plates, with each plate serving as a replicate. For sorted subsets, approximately 190 ng of genomic DNA, equivalent to roughly 30,000 T cell genomes, went into each replicate PCR. Purified libraries were quantified with a Qubit 3.0 fluorometer, sized on a Bioanalyzer 2100, and re-quantified with the KAPA Library Quantification kit. Each immunoSEQ 96-well plate was sequenced on its own single-read 150-cycle Illumina NextSeq 550 flow cell. For the original study's pipeline: Because the immunoSEQ output included only junctional sequences and no quality scores, the filtering could not be the same as the filtering used for full-length reads. Sequences were annotated with PyIR, a Python wrapper for IgBLAST v1.9, using IMGT germline references to assign V/J genes and CDR3. Reads were removed for weak V/J assignments (E-value above 1e-6), missing CDR3, stop codons, out-of-frame junctions, or ambiguous translated residues. V3J clonotypes were defined as sequences sharing the same inferred V gene, J gene, and CDR3 amino acid sequence. The percentage overlap between two repertoires was calculated by dividing the number of shared unique clonotypes by the size of the smaller repertoire. RTK rarefaction, the Chao1 estimator, and Recon v2.1 estimates of unobserved clonotypes were used to assess repertoire richness. OLGA was used to compute generation probabilities for all TCRbeta clonotypes that the gDNA method yielded from a few donors. TCRdb limited this immuneACCESS table to in-frame rearrangements with V and J called. A share of clones is missing; checked studies link under half to unresolved V genes, and the rest is unexplained. V, J and clone size were drawn from that table, and D and trimming were deduced from the DNA. The sample records about 960,000 clones, around 80% of which are singletons. In total, the top ten clones hold approximately 1.5% of the sample.

Sequenced: memory CD4+ T cells sorted from blood. The label giving this sample's cell subset or site can be read as: CD45RA-negative fraction. Rearrangement joined TRBV5-4 to TRBJ2-3, with TRBD2 as a weak D call on 6 bases. The sequence was obtained from a man between 18 and 29 years old in good health. CDR3 loop: CASSLAGSGTDTQYF. The bases are TGTGCCAGCAGCCTGGCGGGGTCCGGCACAGATACGCAGTATTTT.